The 18 T cell receptor beta chains listed next were all sequenced from one sample in a study of T cell changes during pregnancy in multiple sclerosis. Assay: immunoSEQ multiplex PCR; the TCRdb copy retains only in-frame clones and omits some. The sample contains fewer than 90,000 clones, over 80% of which appear only once. The material sequenced was peripheral blood, taken in the first trimester of pregnancy. The receptor set was obtained from a female donor with multiple sclerosis, enrolled in a pregnancy study.

The chain combines TRBV27 with TRBJ2-5, with D maybe TRBD2 (5 bases). Looked up from germline, CDR1 is MNHEY and CDR2 is SMNVEV (reference sequence). Trimming shortened V by 5 bases and J by 2 bases, and 12 bases separated the two germline ends. This CDR3 is built from 14 residues. CDR3 coding DNA: TGTGCCAGCAGTCCCCGGGATCCGCAAGAGACCCAGTACTTC. Its translation: CASSPRDPQETQYF.

This clone has only one observation. The genes are TRBV7-9 and TRBJ2-3; D possibly corresponds to TRBD1 (5 bases). This CDR3 region has 15 residues. Per germline, CDR1 SEHNR and CDR2 FQNEAQ (reference sequence). The germline V and J ends were trimmed by 0 bases and 0 bases, with 7 bases remaining between them. The DNA of the CDR3 is TGTGCCAGCAGCTTAGCTGGGGCGAGCACAGATACGCAGTATTTT. As protein: CASSLAGASTDTQYF.

The V and J genes are TRBV18 and TRBJ1-1; 7 positions agree with TRBD1. Germline assignment: CDR1 KGHSH and CDR2 LQKENI. After removal of 1 base from V and 3 bases from J, the junction contained 8 bases not matched to a gene. The CDR3 totals 16 residues. The CDR3 spells CASSPQNTGADTEAFF. DNA of the CDR3: TGTGCCAGCTCACCACAAAATACAGGGGCGGACACTGAAGCTTTCTTT.

The chain combines TRBV5-4 with TRBJ2-5, with 8 bases lining up with TRBD2. Germline V gene lookup returns CDR1 SGHNT and CDR2 YYREEE (reference sequence). This CDR3 comprises 15 residues. V gave up 3 bases and J gave up 4 bases; unmatched junction bases: 8. The CDR3 spells CASSYSVGGGETQYF. For the CDR3, the DNA is TGTGCCAGCAGCTACTCGGTCGGGGGGGGAGAGACCCAGTACTTC.

The chain has TRBV28 and TRBJ1-4; the D gene is possibly TRBD1 (6 bases). Germline V gene lookup returns CDR1 MDHEN and CDR2 SYDVKM. The CDR3 has 13 amino acids. The V end lost 8 bases, the J end lost 1 base, and 8 bases lay between the germline ends. CDR3 nucleotide sequence: TGTGCCAGCCGGACAGAAACTAATGAAAAACTGTTTTTT. This translates into CASRTETNEKLFF.

The CDR3 reads CASSGLAGEGNEQFF. In DNA form, the CDR3 reads TGTGCCAGCAGTGGACTAGCGGGGGAAGGCAATGAGCAGTTCTTC. V and J are TRBV6-1 and TRBJ2-1; 12 bases line up with TRBD2. The CDR3 is 15 amino acids. Germline values: CDR1 MNHNS, CDR2 SASEGT. V dropped 4 bases and J dropped 6; count of bases not matched to a gene: 4.

The chain uses TRBV27 and TRBJ2-7; D might be TRBD1 (6 bases). The CDR3 length is 15 residues. V shed 6 bases and J shed 4 bases, with 19 bases lying between them. The germline V gene has CDR1 MNHEY and CDR2 SMNVEV (reference sequence). The CDR3 here is CASSRSQGTGYEQYF. The CDR3, as DNA: TGTGCCAGCAGCCGATCTCAGGGGACGGGTTACGAGCAGTACTTC.

The genes are TRBV11-1 and TRBJ2-7; D perhaps matches TRBD2 (5 bases). The germline V gene has CDR1 SGHAT and CDR2 FQDESV (reference sequence). The V gene lost 1 base and the J gene lost 3 bases, with 7 bases spanning the gap. The CDR3 covers 13 residues. The CDR3 is CASSLGGNYEQYF. The CDR3 coding sequence is TGTGCCAGCAGCTTAGGAGGGAACTACGAGCAGTACTTC.

This clone was detected only once. This sequence joins TRBV4-3 and TRBJ1-5; perhaps TRBD1 as D (5 bases). From germline, CDR1 is LGHNA and CDR2 YSLEER. Between the trimmed V and J ends, which lost 3 bases and 5 bases, there was a span of 8 bases. The CDR3 is 13 amino acids. The CDR3 DNA follows: TGCGCCAGCAGCCAGCTCAGGGATCAGCCCCAGCATTTT. Amino acid sequence: CASSQLRDQPQHF.

The genes are TRBV27 and TRBJ1-5; a weak D match, TRBD1 (5 bases). Germline CDR1 and CDR2: MNHEY and SMNVEV (reference sequence). The CDR3 runs 17 residues. V shed 5 bases and J shed 2 bases, with 19 bases lying between them. Here the CDR3 reads CASSARWGDFGNQPQHF. CDR3 bases: TGTGCCAGCAGTGCGAGGTGGGGGGATTTTGGCAATCAGCCCCAGCATTTT.

The rearrangement uses TRBV28 and TRBJ2-7; possibly TRBD1 for D (6 bases). V was shortened by 6 bases and J by 0 bases, with 12 bases between the two germline ends. Germline values: CDR1 MDHEN, CDR2 SYDVKM. The CDR3 is 14 residues long. CDR3 DNA sequence: TGTGCCAGCAGACAGACAGGCAGCTCCTACGAGCAGTACTTC. It codes for CASRQTGSSYEQYF.

This chain joins TRBV30 and TRBJ2-5; perhaps TRBD1 as D (5 bases). The germline V and J ends were trimmed by 3 bases and 14 bases, with 19 bases remaining between them. Germline-derived CDR1 and CDR2 are GTSNPN and SVGIG (reference sequence). The CDR3 contains 12 residues. CDR3 nucleotides: TGTGCCTGGAGGGGGCCGCGATTCCCACTTTACTTC. Residues: CAWRGPRFPLYF.

V and J are TRBV7-2 and TRBJ1-2; TRBD1 matches 9 bases. The V segment lost 2 bases and the J segment 1 base; nucleotides outside the gene matches: 11. The CDR3 sequence is 18 residues long. Germline CDR1 and CDR2: SGHTA and FQGNSA. The CDR3 is CASSLKLTGGALNYGYTF. The CDR3 region has the DNA TGTGCCAGCAGCTTAAAGTTAACAGGGGGCGCTCTTAACTATGGCTACACCTTC.

The chain uses TRBV19 and TRBJ2-1, with TRBD2 matching 8 bases. Germline CDR1 is LNHDA and CDR2 is SQIVND (reference sequence). The length of the CDR3 is 16 residues. V was clipped by 1 base and J by 2 bases; unmatched bases: 4. CDR3 protein: CASSIAAGGTYNEQFF. CDR3 bases: TGTGCCAGTAGTATAGCCGCGGGAGGAACCTACAATGAGCAGTTCTTC.

V gene TRBV11-3 combines with J gene TRBJ2-1; possible D gene TRBD2, 6 bases. Germline CDR1 reads SGHNT; CDR2 reads YENEEA. Trimming shortened V by 5 bases and J by 1 base, and 15 bases separated the two germline ends. The CDR3 is 16 amino acids. The CDR3 nucleotides read TGTGCCAGCAGCCCCGGGGGAGCTGTTTCCTACAATGAGCAGTTCTTC. This sequence encodes CASSPGGAVSYNEQFF.

V and J are TRBV7-6 and TRBJ2-3, with D possibly being TRBD1 (6 bases). Per germline, CDR1 SGHVS and CDR2 FNYEAQ. This CDR3 contains 14 residues. With 5 bases removed from V and 3 bases from J, the gap between germline ends came to 12 bases. CDR3 coding DNA: TGTGCCAGCAGCCTGGGCCAGGGGACAGATACGCAGTATTTT. It encodes CASSLGQGTDTQYF.

The CDR3 DNA reads TGCGCCAGCAGCTGGCAGGGGCTCACAGATACGCAGTATTTT. Its translation: CASSWQGLTDTQYF. The chain has TRBV5-1 and TRBJ2-3, with D possibly being TRBD1 (6 bases). This CDR3 spans 14 amino acids. V was cut by 3 bases and J by 2 bases, with 10 bases left in between. The germline V gene encodes CDR1 SGHRS and CDR2 YFSETQ.

This rearrangement joins TRBV29-1 to TRBJ1-4; no firm D call. Germline values: CDR1 SQVTM, CDR2 ANQGSEA. The CDR3 is 11 residues long. Between the trimmed V and J ends, which lost 3 bases and 7 bases, there was a span of 6 bases. The CDR3 here is CSVEEREKLFF. In DNA form, the CDR3 reads TGCAGCGTTGAGGAGCGTGAAAAACTGTTTTTT.